The clone carrying this TCR beta chain was found a few times. This entry comes from a study of cytomegalovirus exposure and HLA in healthy donors. This CDR3 is built from 17 residues. Looked up from germline, CDR1 is SGHAT and CDR2 is FQNNGV. V gave up 1 base and J gave up 1 base; unmatched junction bases: 6. The PCR used 60 Vbeta and 13 Jbeta primers. Profiling relied on immunoSEQ multiplex PCR, and the TCRdb table lists in-frame clones only, not all of them. This repertoire shows 100,000 or so clones, 15% found once; its top ten account for over 0.8%. This TCR was sampled from a female donor in good health and CMV-seronegative. What was sequenced was PBMCs. The rearrangement joins TRBV11-2 to TRBJ2-7, with 11 bases aligning to TRBD1. For the CDR3, the DNA is TGTGCCAGCAGCTTAGGGACAGGGGGCGAGTCTTCCTACGAGCAGTACTTC. It encodes CASSLGTGGESSYEQYF.